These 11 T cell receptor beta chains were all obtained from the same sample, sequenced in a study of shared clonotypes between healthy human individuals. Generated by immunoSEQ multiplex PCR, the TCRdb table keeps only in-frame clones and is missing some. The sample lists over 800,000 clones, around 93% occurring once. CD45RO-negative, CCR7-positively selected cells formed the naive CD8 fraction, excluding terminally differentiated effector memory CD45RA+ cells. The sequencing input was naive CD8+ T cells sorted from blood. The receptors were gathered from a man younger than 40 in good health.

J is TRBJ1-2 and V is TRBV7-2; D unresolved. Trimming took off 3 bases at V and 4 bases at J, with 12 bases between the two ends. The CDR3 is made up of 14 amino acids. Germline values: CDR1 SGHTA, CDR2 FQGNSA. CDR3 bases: TGTGCCAGCAGCTTTACGCGGGGAAGCTATGGCTACACCTTC. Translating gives CASSFTRGSYGYTF.

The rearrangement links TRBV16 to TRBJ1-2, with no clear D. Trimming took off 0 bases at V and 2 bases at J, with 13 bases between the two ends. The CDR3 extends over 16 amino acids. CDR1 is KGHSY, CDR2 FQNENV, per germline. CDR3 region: CASSQSLLDINYGYTF. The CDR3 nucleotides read TGTGCCAGCAGCCAATCGCTTCTTGATATAAACTATGGCTACACCTTC. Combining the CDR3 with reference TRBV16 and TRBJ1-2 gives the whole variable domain GEEVAQTPKHLVRGEGQKAKLYCAPIKGHSYVFWYQQVLKNEFKFLISFQNENVFDETGMPKERFSAKCLPNSPCSLEIQATKLEDSAVYFCASSQSLLDINYGYTFGSGTRLTVV.

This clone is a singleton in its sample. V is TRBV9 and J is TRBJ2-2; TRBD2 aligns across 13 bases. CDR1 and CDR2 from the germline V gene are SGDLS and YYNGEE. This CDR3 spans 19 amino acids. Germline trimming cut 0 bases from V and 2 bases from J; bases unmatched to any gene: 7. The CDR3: CASSVAAGLAGRNTGELFF. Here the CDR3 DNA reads TGTGCCAGCAGCGTAGCTGCGGGACTAGCGGGACGAAACACCGGGGAGCTGTTTTTT.

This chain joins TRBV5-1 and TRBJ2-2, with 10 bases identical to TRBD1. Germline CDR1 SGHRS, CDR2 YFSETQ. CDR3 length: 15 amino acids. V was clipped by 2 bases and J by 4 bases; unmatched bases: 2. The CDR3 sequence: CASSFGTGVTGELFF. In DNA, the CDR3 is TGCGCCAGCAGCTTCGGGACAGGGGTCACCGGGGAGCTGTTTTTT.

CDR3 amino acids: CASSASKDRRMNTEAFF. The CDR3 DNA sequence: TGTGCCAGCAGCGCATCCAAGGACAGGAGGATGAACACTGAAGCTTTCTTT. The V and J genes are TRBV9 and TRBJ1-1; TRBD1 matches 7 bases. V was pared by 3 bases and J by 0 bases, with 11 bases of the junction left unmatched. This CDR3 contains 17 residues. Looked up from germline, CDR1 is SGDLS and CDR2 is YYNGEE. Full variable domain (rest looked up from reference TRBV9 and TRBJ1-1): DSGVTQTPKHLITATGQRVTLRCSPRSGDLSVYWYQQSLDQGLQFLIQYYNGEERAKGNILERFSAQQFPDLHSELNLSSLELGDSALYFCASSASKDRRMNTEAFFGQGTRLTVV.

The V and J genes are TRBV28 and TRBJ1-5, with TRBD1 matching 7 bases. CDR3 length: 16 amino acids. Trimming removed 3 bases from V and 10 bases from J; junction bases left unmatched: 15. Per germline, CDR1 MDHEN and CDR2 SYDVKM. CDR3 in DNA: TGTGCCAGCAGTTTGTTAGTATCGACAGGGCGAGGTCCCCAGCATTTT. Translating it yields CASSLLVSTGRGPQHF.

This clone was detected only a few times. CDR3 sequence reads: CASSQRTGMEIGYTF. The DNA for the CDR3 is TGCGCCAGCAGTCAAAGGACAGGGATGGAAATAGGCTACACCTTC. The chain links TRBV23-1 to TRBJ1-2, with 8 bases matching TRBD1. TRBV23-1 is an ORF, with its function uncertain. This CDR3 has 15 residues. Trimming removed 2 bases from V and 8 bases from J; junction bases left unmatched: 10.

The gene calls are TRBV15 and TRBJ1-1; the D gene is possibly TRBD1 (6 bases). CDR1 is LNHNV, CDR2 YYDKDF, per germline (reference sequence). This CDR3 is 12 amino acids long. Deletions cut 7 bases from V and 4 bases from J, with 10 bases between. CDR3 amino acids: CATKGGGTEAFF. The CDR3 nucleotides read TGTGCCACCAAGGGGGGGGGCACTGAAGCTTTCTTT.

CDR3 loop: CASSQEFKEGTEAFF. The CDR3 nucleotides read TGCGCCAGCAGCCAAGAGTTTAAGGAGGGCACTGAAGCTTTCTTT. This sequence joins TRBV4-1 and TRBJ1-1; D is undetermined. The CDR3 is made up of 15 amino acids. The germline gives CDR1 MGHRA, CDR2 YSYEKL. V was shortened by 0 bases and J by 4 bases, with 12 bases between the two germline ends.

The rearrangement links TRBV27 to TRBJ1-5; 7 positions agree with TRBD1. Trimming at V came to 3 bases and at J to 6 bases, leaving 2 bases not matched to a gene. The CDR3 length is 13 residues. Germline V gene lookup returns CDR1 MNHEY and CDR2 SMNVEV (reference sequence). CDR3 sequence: CASSFEGAQPQHF. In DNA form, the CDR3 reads TGTGCCAGCAGTTTCGAGGGGGCTCAGCCCCAGCATTTT.

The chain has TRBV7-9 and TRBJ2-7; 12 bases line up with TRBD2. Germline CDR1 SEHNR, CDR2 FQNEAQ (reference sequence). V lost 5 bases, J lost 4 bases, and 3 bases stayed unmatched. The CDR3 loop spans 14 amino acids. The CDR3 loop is CASSVTSGRYEQYF. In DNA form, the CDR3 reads TGTGCCAGCAGCGTGACTAGCGGGAGATACGAGCAGTACTTC.